Shown below are 21 T cell receptor beta chains from a single sample sequenced in a study of beta chain features in type 1 diabetes. Study outcomes and limitations: Significant though moderate, a shortening of TCRB CDR3s appeared in all four CD4+ subsets of Type 1 diabetes patients.

Reverse transcription of all isolated RNA meant that expressed TCRB transcripts were sequenced. Assay: immunoSEQ multiplex PCR; the TCRdb copy retains only in-frame clones and omits some. The sample yields approximately 260,000 clones, approximately 25% seen once. The antigens these receptors bind are not known. The sequenced material came from naive CD4+ T cells from blood. Source of these receptors: a woman in her twenties or thirties with type 1 diabetes.

The rearrangement links TRBV9 to TRBJ2-1; a possible D gene is TRBD1 (5 bases). The V end lost 4 bases, the J end lost 1 base, and 9 bases lay between the germline ends. There are 14 residues in the CDR3. Germline assignment: CDR1 SGDLS and CDR2 YYNGEE. The chain's CDR3 is CASSITGSYNEQFF. The CDR3 DNA sequence: TGTGCCAGCAGCATAACAGGTTCCTACAATGAGCAGTTCTTC.

CDR3 nucleotides: TGTGCCATCGCGGGAAACACCGGGGAGCTGTTTTTT. Translating it yields CAIAGNTGELFF. The V and J genes are TRBV10-3 and TRBJ2-2; perhaps TRBD2 as D (6 bases). This CDR3 spans 12 amino acids. The germline V and J ends were trimmed by 8 bases and 2 bases, with 6 bases remaining between them. CDR1 and CDR2 (germline): ENHRY, SYGVKD.

The gene calls are TRBV30 and TRBJ2-3, with 9 bases lining up with TRBD2. Germline V gene data show CDR1 as GTSNPN and CDR2 as SVGIG (reference sequence). Losses at the gene ends were 0 bases for V and 2 bases for J; bases not matched to a gene: 3. The CDR3 has 15 amino acids. CDR3 region: CAWSVGGRDTDTQYF. CDR3 sequence (DNA): TGTGCCTGGAGTGTAGGCGGGAGGGACACAGATACGCAGTATTTT.

The chain uses TRBV29-1 and TRBJ2-5, with TRBD1 matching over 9 bases. The J call may not be correct, given that the DNA end is closer to TRBJ2-7. The CDR3 totals 12 residues. Germline V gene data show CDR1 as SQVTM and CDR2 as ANQGSEA. CDR3: CSVEDRGDEQYF. DNA of the CDR3: TGCAGCGTTGAGGACAGGGGCGACGAGCAGTACTTC.

This clone was detected only a few times. This chain uses TRBV5-1 with TRBJ2-7; perhaps TRBD1 as D (5 bases). V was cut by 0 bases and J by 1 base, with 11 bases left in between. CDR3 length: 15 residues. The V gene's germline CDR1 is SGHRS and CDR2 YFSETQ. The CDR3: CASSLAPQESYEQYF. The CDR3 DNA follows: TGCGCCAGCAGCTTGGCCCCACAGGAGTCCTACGAGCAGTACTTC.

The V gene is TRBV4-2, the J gene TRBJ2-5; D ambiguous. Germline CDR1 reads LGHNA; CDR2 reads YNFKEQ. This CDR3 is built from 14 residues. Deletions cut 1 base from V and 5 bases from J, with 11 bases between. CDR3 DNA: TGTGCCAGCAGCCAAGTCTCTGGCCCCGAGACCCAGTACTTC. Encoded protein: CASSQVSGPETQYF.

The chain links TRBV15 to TRBJ2-3, with 12 bases fitting TRBD2. This CDR3 is built from 17 residues. The ends lost 1 base at V and 3 bases at J; junction bases unmatched: 5. Per germline, CDR1 LNHNV and CDR2 YYDKDF (reference sequence). Written as DNA, the CDR3 is TGTGCCACCAGCAGAGGGACTAGCGGGACCCATACAGATACGCAGTATTTT. It specifies CATSRGTSGTHTDTQYF.

The genes are TRBV6-5 and TRBJ1-2, with TRBD1 matching over 9 bases. Germline V gene lookup returns CDR1 MNHEY and CDR2 SVGAGI. There are 13 residues in the CDR3. After removal of 5 bases from V and 7 bases from J, the junction contained 5 bases not matched to a gene. The CDR3 DNA follows: TGTGCCAGCAGTCCGGGACAGGGACGTGGCTACACCTTC. Its translation: CASSPGQGRGYTF.

The V call is TRBV16, the J call TRBJ1-5; 7 nucleotides align to TRBD1. CDR3 length: 13 amino acids. Germline V gives CDR1 KGHSY, CDR2 FQNENV. V lost 3 bases to trimming and J lost 12 bases; unmatched junction nucleotides: 8. As DNA, the CDR3 is TGTGCCAGCAGCCAGCATTCGACAGGGCTCCAGCATTTT. This sequence encodes CASSQHSTGLQHF.

The chain carries TRBV9 and TRBJ2-1, with 11 bases identical to TRBD2. Unmatched junction bases numbered 3, after V lost 4 bases and J lost 3 bases. The length of the CDR3 is 15 residues. From germline, CDR1 is SGDLS and CDR2 YYNGEE. The CDR3 region has the DNA TGTGCCAGCAGCACGGGACTAGCGGTCTACAATGAGCAGTTCTTC. This sequence encodes CASSTGLAVYNEQFF.

The chain couples TRBV9 to TRBJ2-1; a weak D match, TRBD2 (5 bases). The CDR3 consists of 17 residues. CDR1 is SGDLS, CDR2 YYNGEE, per germline. Trimming stripped 0 bases from V and 5 bases from J, with 18 bases between. CDR3 bases: TGTGCCAGCAGCGTAGGCCTATTCGGACTGCAAAACAATGAGCAGTTCTTC. Protein: CASSVGLFGLQNNEQFF.

The chain uses TRBV7-9 and TRBJ2-5; possible D gene TRBD2, 6 bases. CDR1 and CDR2 (germline): SEHNR, FQNEAQ (reference sequence). Trimming took 2 bases from V and 2 from J, leaving 12 bases between them. The CDR3 spans 15 residues. CDR3 protein: CASSLSTSGQETQYF. CDR3 DNA sequence: TGTGCCAGCAGCTTAAGTACCAGCGGGCAAGAGACCCAGTACTTC.

This clone was seen only a few times. This chain joins TRBV10-3 and TRBJ2-6, with D possibly matching TRBD1 (5 bases). Germline CDR1 reads ENHRY; CDR2 reads SYGVKD. The CDR3 has 14 amino acids. Trimming took 8 bases from V and 0 from J, leaving 8 bases between them. The DNA for the CDR3 is TGTGCCATCGAAGGGGCCTCTGGGGCCAACGTCCTGACTTTC. As protein: CAIEGASGANVLTF.

V gene TRBV11-2 combines with J gene TRBJ2-1; D not resolved. The CDR3 runs 15 residues. The germline V gene has CDR1 SGHAT and CDR2 FQNNGV. Trimming shortened V by 0 bases and J by 6 bases, and 12 bases separated the two germline ends. The CDR3 protein is CASSLDLVVSNEQFF. In nucleotides, the CDR3 is TGTGCCAGCAGCTTAGATCTTGTAGTATCCAATGAGCAGTTCTTC.

There are a few counts of this clone. The chain carries TRBV9 and TRBJ2-6; TRBD1 matches at 7 bases. Germline CDR1 reads SGDLS; CDR2 reads YYNGEE. The CDR3 sequence is 17 residues long. The ends lost 4 bases at V and 0 bases at J; junction bases unmatched: 7. The CDR3 region has the DNA TGTGCCAGCAGCCCCCGGACAGGACGCTCTGGGGCCAACGTCCTGACTTTC. Residues: CASSPRTGRSGANVLTF.

The gene calls are TRBV10-3 and TRBJ1-1; 9 bases are a match to TRBD1. V lost 3 bases, J lost 8 bases, and 4 bases stayed unmatched. Germline assignment: CDR1 ENHRY and CDR2 SYGVKD. This CDR3 spans 13 amino acids. Here the CDR3 reads CAISDGQGSEAFF. The CDR3 region has the DNA TGTGCCATCAGTGACGGACAGGGGAGCGAAGCTTTCTTT.

This clone occurred a few times. This rearrangement joins TRBV6-5 to TRBJ2-1; the D is unclear. The CDR3 has 14 amino acids. Trimming removed 1 base from V and 6 bases from J, with 10 bases in between. Germline CDR1 reads MNHEY; CDR2 reads SVGAGI. In DNA form, the CDR3 reads TGTGCCAGCAGTTACTTAGCCTTTCGCAATGAGCAGTTCTTC. It yields the protein CASSYLAFRNEQFF.

The rearrangement joins TRBV2 to TRBJ1-2; D possibly corresponds to TRBD1 (6 bases). CDR3 length: 12 residues. Germline CDR1 SNHLY, CDR2 FYNNEI. Trimming took off 8 bases at V and 4 bases at J, with 11 bases between the two ends. The CDR3 DNA reads TGTGCCAGCGAACAGGGTACCTATGGCTACACCTTC. Encoded protein: CASEQGTYGYTF.

A word on this clone: This CDR3 is also generated by other DNA sequences in the sample. V and J are TRBV5-1 and TRBJ2-1; 7 bases are shared with TRBD2. CDR1 is SGHRS and CDR2 is YFSETQ in the germline V gene. The CDR3 loop spans 14 amino acids. With V trimmed by 6 bases and J by 2 bases, 5 bases remained unmatched. The CDR3 nucleotides read TGCGCCAGCACCCCCGGGACTACCTACAATGAGCAGTTCTTC. It translates to CASTPGTTYNEQFF.

This clone was seen only a few times. The J gene is TRBJ2-7, the V gene TRBV2; 7 nucleotides line up with TRBD2. Trimming cost V 8 bases and J 6 bases; bases outside gene matches: 7. CDR1 SNHLY and CDR2 FYNNEI come from the germline V gene. This CDR3 comprises 12 residues. The CDR3 nucleotides are TGTGCCAGCCGTCAGGGAGGGTTCGAGCAGTACTTC. It encodes CASRQGGFEQYF.

The rearrangement uses TRBV28 and TRBJ2-5, with 7 bases fitting TRBD1. Unmatched junction bases numbered 8, after V lost 5 bases and J lost 5 bases. Germline V gene data show CDR1 as MDHEN and CDR2 as SYDVKM. The CDR3 consists of 14 residues. The CDR3 DNA follows: TGTGCCAGCAGTCCCCAGGGGGTCCGCGAGACCCAGTACTTC. Translated: CASSPQGVRETQYF.